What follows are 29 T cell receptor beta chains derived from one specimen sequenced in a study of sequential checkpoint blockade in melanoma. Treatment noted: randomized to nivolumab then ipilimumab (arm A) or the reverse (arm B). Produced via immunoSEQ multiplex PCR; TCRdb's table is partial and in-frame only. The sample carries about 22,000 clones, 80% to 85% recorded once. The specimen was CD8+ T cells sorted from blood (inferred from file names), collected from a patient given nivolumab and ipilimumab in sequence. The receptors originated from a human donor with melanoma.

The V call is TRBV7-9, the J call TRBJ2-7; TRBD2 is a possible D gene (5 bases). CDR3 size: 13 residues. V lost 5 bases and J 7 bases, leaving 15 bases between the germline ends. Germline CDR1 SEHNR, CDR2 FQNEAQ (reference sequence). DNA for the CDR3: TGTGCCAGCAGCGAAGGACTTCCGAAGGAGCAGTACTTC. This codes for CASSEGLPKEQYF.

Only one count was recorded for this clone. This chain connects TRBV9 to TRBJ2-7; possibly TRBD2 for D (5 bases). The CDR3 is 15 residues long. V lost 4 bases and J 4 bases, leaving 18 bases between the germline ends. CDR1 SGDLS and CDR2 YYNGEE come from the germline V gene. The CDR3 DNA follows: TGTGCCAGCAGCCCCTCCGGCGGGTTGTTATACGAGCAGTACTTC. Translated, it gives CASSPSGGLLYEQYF. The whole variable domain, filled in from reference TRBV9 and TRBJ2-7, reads DSGVTQTPKHLITATGQRVTLRCSPRSGDLSVYWYQQSLDQGLQFLIQYYNGEERAKGNILERFSAQQFPDLHSELNLSSLELGDSALYFCASSPSGGLLYEQYFGPGTRLTVT.

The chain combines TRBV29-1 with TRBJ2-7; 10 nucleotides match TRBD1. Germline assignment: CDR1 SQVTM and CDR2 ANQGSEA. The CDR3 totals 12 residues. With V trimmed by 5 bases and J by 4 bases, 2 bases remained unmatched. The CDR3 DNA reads TGCAGCGTTTGGGACAGGGGTTACGAGCAGTACTTC. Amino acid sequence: CSVWDRGYEQYF.

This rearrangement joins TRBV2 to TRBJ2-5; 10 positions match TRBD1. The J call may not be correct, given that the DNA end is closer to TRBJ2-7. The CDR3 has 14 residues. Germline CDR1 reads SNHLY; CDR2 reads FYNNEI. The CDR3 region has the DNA TGTGCCAGCACGACTAGGACAGGGGGTTACGAGCAGTACTTC. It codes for CASTTRTGGYEQYF.

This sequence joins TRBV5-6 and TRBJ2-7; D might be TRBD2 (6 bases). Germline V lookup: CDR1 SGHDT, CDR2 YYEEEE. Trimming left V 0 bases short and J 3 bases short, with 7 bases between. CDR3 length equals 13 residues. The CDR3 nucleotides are TGTGCCAGCAGCTTGGGCGGGAACTACGAGCAGTACTTC. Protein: CASSLGGNYEQYF.

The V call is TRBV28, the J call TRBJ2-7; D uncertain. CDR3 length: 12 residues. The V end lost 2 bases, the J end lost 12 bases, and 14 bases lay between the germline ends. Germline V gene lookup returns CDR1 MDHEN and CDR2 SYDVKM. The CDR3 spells CASSLEDSDPYF. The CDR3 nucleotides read TGTGCCAGCAGTTTAGAGGATTCTGATCCGTACTTC.

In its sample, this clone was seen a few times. CDR3 nucleotide sequence: TGTGCCAGCAGTTCAGGGGTCGGAGGCAATCAGCCCCAGCATTTT. Translation: CASSSGVGGNQPQHF. V is TRBV28 and J is TRBJ1-5; D is perhaps TRBD1 (6 bases). V lost 4 bases, J lost 2 bases, and 12 bases lay in between. CDR3 length equals 15 residues. Germline CDR1 is MDHEN and CDR2 is SYDVKM.

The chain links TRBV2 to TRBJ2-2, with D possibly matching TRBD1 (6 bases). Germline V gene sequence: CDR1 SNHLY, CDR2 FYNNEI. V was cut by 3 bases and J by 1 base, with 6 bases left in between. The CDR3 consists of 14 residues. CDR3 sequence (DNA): TGTGCCAGCAGTGACAGGGGGAACACCGGGGAGCTGTTTTTT. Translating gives CASSDRGNTGELFF.

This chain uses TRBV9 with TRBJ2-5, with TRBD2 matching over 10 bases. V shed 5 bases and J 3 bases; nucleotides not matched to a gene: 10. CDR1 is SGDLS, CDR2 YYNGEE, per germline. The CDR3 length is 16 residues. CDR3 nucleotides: TGTGCCAGCAGTGGCCCCAGCGGGAGGGCCAAAGAGACCCAGTACTTC. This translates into CASSGPSGRAKETQYF. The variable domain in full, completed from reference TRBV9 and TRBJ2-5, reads DSGVTQTPKHLITATGQRVTLRCSPRSGDLSVYWYQQSLDQGLQFLIQYYNGEERAKGNILERFSAQQFPDLHSELNLSSLELGDSALYFCASSGPSGRAKETQYFGPGTRLLVL.

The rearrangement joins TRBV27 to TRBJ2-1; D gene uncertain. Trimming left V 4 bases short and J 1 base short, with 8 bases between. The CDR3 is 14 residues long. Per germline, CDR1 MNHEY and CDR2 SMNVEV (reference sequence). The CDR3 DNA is TGTGCCAGCAGTTCGGGTGGGTCCTACAATGAGCAGTTCTTC. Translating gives CASSSGGSYNEQFF.

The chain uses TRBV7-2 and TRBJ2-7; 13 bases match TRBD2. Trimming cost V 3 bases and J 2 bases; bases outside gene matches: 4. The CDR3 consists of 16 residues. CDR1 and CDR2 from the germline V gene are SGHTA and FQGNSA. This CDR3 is CASSFGLAGEAYEQYF. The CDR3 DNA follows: TGTGCCAGCAGCTTCGGACTAGCGGGGGAGGCCTACGAGCAGTACTTC. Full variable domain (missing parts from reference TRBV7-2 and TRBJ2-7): GAGVSQSPSNKVTEKGKDVELRCDPISGHTALYWYRQSLGQGLEFLIYFQGNSAPDKSGLPSDRFSAERTGGSVSTLTIQRTQQEDSAVYLCASSFGLAGEAYEQYFGPGTRLTVT.

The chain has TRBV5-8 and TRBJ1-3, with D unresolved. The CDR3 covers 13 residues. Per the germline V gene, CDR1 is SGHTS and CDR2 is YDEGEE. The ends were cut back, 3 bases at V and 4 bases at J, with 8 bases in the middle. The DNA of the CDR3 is TGTGCCAGCAGCTCTCGTCTGGGAAACACCATATATTTT. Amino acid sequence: CASSSRLGNTIYF.

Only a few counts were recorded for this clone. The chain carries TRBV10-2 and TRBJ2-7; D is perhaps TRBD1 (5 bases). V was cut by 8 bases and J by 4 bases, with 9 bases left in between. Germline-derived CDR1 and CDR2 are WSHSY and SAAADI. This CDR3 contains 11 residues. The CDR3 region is CASSTGYEQYF. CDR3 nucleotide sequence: TGCGCCAGCTCTACAGGTTACGAGCAGTACTTC.

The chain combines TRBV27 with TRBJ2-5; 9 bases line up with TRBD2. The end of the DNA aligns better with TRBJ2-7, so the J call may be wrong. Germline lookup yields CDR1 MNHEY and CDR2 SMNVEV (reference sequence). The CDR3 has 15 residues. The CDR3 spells CASSPLAGEPYEQYF. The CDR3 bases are TGTGCCAGCAGTCCGTTAGCGGGAGAGCCCTACGAGCAGTACTTC.

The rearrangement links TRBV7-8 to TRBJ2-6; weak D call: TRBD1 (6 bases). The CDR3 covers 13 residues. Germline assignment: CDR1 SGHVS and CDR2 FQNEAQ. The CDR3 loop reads CAIQGIGANVLTF. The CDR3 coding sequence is TGTGCTATCCAGGGGATTGGGGCCAACGTCCTGACTTTC. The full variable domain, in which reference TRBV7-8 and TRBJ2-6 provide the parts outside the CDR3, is GAGVSQSPRYKVAKRGQDVALRCDPISGHVSLFWYQQALGQGPEFLTYFQNEAQLDKSGLPSDRFFAERPEGSVSTLKIQRTQQEDSAVYLCAIQGIGANVLTFGAGSRLTVL.

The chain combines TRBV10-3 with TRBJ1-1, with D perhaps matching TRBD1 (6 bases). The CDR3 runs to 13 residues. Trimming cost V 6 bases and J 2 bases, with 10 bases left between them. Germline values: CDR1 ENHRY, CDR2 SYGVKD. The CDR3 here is CAIRDSPNTEAFF. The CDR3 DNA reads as TGTGCCATCAGGGACAGTCCCAACACTGAAGCTTTCTTT.

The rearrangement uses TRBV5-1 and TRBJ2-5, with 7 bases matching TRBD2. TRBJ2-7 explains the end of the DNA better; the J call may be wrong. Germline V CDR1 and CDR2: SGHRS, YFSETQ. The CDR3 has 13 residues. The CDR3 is CASSLGSGGEQYF. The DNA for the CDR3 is TGCGCCAGCAGCTTGGGGTCGGGGGGCGAGCAGTACTTC.

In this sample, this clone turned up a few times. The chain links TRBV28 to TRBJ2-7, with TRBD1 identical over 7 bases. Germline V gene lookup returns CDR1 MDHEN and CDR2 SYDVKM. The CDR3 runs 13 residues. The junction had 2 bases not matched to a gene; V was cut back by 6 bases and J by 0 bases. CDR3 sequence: CASRRTGSYEQYF. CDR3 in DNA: TGTGCCAGCAGGCGGACAGGCTCCTACGAGCAGTACTTC.

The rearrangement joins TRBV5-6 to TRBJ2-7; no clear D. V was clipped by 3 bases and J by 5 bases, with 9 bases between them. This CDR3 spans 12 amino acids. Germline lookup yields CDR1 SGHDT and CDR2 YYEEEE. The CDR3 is CASSSPADEQYF. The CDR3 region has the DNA TGTGCCAGCAGCTCCCCGGCGGACGAGCAGTACTTC.

The CDR3 reads CASSFFTGEDTQYF. The CDR3 region has the DNA TGTGCCAGCAGCTTTTTTACAGGGGAAGATACGCAGTATTTT. J is TRBJ2-3 and V is TRBV9; 7 bases agree with TRBD1. The CDR3 totals 14 residues. Germline V lookup: CDR1 SGDLS, CDR2 YYNGEE. J was trimmed by 5 bases and V by 4 bases; bases with no gene match: 7.

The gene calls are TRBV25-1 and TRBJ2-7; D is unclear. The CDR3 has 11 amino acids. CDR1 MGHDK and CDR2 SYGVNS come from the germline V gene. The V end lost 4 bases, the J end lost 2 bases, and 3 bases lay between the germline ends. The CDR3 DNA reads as TGTGCCAGCAGTGCAACCTACGAGCAGTACTTC. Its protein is CASSATYEQYF.

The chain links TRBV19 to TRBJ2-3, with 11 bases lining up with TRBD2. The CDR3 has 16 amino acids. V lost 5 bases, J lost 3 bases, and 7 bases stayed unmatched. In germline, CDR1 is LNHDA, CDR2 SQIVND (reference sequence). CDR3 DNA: TGTGCCAGTAGTGAACTAGCGGGAGTAGCGACAGATACGCAGTATTTT. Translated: CASSELAGVATDTQYF.

CDR3 nucleotides: TGCAGCGTTGAAGAAATCGGGGGGGAAGCCTACGAGCAGTACTTC. It specifies CSVEEIGGEAYEQYF. The chain couples TRBV29-1 to TRBJ2-7; 8 bases match TRBD2. CDR3 length: 15 amino acids. Germline CDR1 SQVTM, CDR2 ANQGSEA. The ends lost 0 bases at V and 2 bases at J; junction bases unmatched: 6.

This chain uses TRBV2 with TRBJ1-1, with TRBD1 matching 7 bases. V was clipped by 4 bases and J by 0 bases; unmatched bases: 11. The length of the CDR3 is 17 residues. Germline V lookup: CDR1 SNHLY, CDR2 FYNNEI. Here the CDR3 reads CASSGVGGQSLNTEAFF. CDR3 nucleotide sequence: TGTGCCAGCAGTGGTGTAGGGGGACAGAGCTTGAACACTGAAGCTTTCTTT.

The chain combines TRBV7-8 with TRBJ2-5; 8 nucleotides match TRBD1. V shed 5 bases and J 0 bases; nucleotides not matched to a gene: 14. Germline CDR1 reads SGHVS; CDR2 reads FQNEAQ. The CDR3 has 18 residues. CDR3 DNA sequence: TGTGCCAGCAGCCAGGGACAGGCGCCCTTAGCGTACCAAGAGACCCAGTACTTC. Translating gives CASSQGQAPLAYQETQYF.

CDR3 DNA: TGTGCCAGCAGACAGGGAGAGATAAGTCAGCCCCAGCATTTT. The encoded protein is CASRQGEISQPQHF. The rearrangement uses TRBV6-5 and TRBJ1-5; D is perhaps TRBD1 (6 bases). Trimming stripped 6 bases from V and 6 bases from J, with 15 bases between. CDR1 is MNHEY and CDR2 is SVGAGI in the germline V gene. The CDR3 loop spans 14 amino acids.

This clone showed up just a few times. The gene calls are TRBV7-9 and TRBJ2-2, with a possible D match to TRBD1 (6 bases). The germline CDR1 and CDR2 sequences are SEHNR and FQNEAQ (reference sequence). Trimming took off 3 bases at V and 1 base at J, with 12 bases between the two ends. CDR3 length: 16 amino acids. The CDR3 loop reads CASSLAGTLNTGELFF. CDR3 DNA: TGTGCCAGCAGCTTGGCCGGGACACTGAACACCGGGGAGCTGTTTTTT.

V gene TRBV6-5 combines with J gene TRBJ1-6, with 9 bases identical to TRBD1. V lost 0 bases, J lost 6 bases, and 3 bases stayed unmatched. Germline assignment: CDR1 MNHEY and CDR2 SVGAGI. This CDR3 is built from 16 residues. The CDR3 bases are TGTGCCAGCAGTTACTCAGGGACAGGGATTAATTCACCCCTCCACTTT. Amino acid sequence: CASSYSGTGINSPLHF.

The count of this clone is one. The CDR3 DNA reads TGTGCCACCAGCAGGGGCCTAGCGGGAGACTACGAGCAGTACTTC. Protein sequence: CATSRGLAGDYEQYF. V and J are TRBV15 and TRBJ2-7; TRBD2 matches 10 bases. With V trimmed by 3 bases and J by 3 bases, 5 bases remained unmatched. CDR3 size: 15 residues. CDR1 LNHNV and CDR2 YYDKDF come from the germline V gene (reference sequence). The full variable domain, in which reference TRBV15 and TRBJ2-7 provide the parts outside the CDR3, is DAMVIQNPRYQVTQFGKPVTLSCSQTLNHNVMYWYQQKSSQAPKLLFHYYDKDFNNEADTPDNFQSRRPNTSFCFLDIRSPGLGDTAMYLCATSRGLAGDYEQYFGPGTRLTVT.